One sample yielded the 10 T cell receptor beta chains listed below, sequenced in a study of radiation and T cells in renal cell carcinoma. Specified time point: blood 4 weeks post-SBRT, at nephrectomy. Treatment defined: 15 Gy SBRT to primary tumor, nephrectomy 4 weeks later. Sequencing was performed with immunoSEQ multiplex PCR; in TCRdb, only in-frame clones are kept and a portion is missing. The table lists about 140,000 clones, less than 90% of them singletons. The sample here was blood, taken from a patient whose treatment included radiotherapy and nephrectomy. These receptors originate from a woman aged 45 to 65 with renal cell carcinoma.

V is TRBV7-2 and J is TRBJ2-1, with 14 bases that match TRBD2. The junction had 13 bases not matched to a gene; V was cut back by 6 bases and J by 9 bases. Germline V lookup: CDR1 SGHTA, CDR2 FQGNSA. The CDR3 extends over 17 amino acids. The CDR3 DNA is TGTGCCAGCAGGCCCTACCCCGGGACTAGCGGGGGTGGTGAGCAGTTCTTC. Translated, it gives CASRPYPGTSGGGEQFF.

This rearrangement joins TRBV9 to TRBJ1-2; 7 positions match TRBD1. The CDR3 is made up of 16 amino acids. J gave up 0 bases and V 4 bases, and 9 bases lay outside the gene matches. CDR1 is SGDLS and CDR2 is YYNGEE in the germline V gene. The CDR3 loop reads CASSPQTGWANYGYTF. DNA of the CDR3: TGTGCCAGCAGCCCCCAGACAGGGTGGGCTAACTATGGCTACACCTTC.

V is TRBV7-8 and J is TRBJ2-7; TRBD2 matches at 7 bases. With V trimmed by 1 base and J by 3 bases, 6 bases remained unmatched. The CDR3 is made up of 15 amino acids. The V gene's germline CDR1 is SGHVS and CDR2 FQNEAQ. CDR3 coding DNA: TGTGCCAGCAGCTTAGGACGACAGCGGGGCTACGAGCAGTACTTC. Translation: CASSLGRQRGYEQYF.

The chain couples TRBV28 to TRBJ1-4; D gene unclear. Trimming stripped 8 bases from V and 6 bases from J, with 22 bases between. The CDR3 consists of 16 residues. CDR1 and CDR2 (germline): MDHEN, SYDVKM. CDR3 in DNA: TGTGCCAGCTCAATCTTATCGGGCGCTGGGGATGAAAAACTGTTTTTT. As protein: CASSILSGAGDEKLFF.

The chain employs TRBV30 and TRBJ2-7, with D possibly matching TRBD2 (6 bases). The CDR3 covers 12 residues. Trimming took off 8 bases at V and 7 bases at J, with 18 bases between the two ends. In germline, CDR1 is GTSNPN, CDR2 SVGIG (reference sequence). The CDR3: CARISGVGEQYF. The CDR3 coding sequence is TGTGCCCGAATCTCGGGGGTGGGGGAGCAGTACTTC. Based on the CDR3 plus reference TRBV30 and TRBJ2-7, the full variable domain is SQTIHQWPATLVQPVGSPLSLECTVEGTSNPNLYWYRQAAGRGLQLLFYSVGIGQISSEVPQNLSASRPQDRQFILSSKKLLLSDSGFYLCARISGVGEQYFGPGTRLTVT.

V is TRBV9 and J is TRBJ2-1; D ambiguous. Germline CDR1 is SGDLS and CDR2 is YYNGEE. Trimming removed 3 bases from V and 3 bases from J, with 13 bases in between. The CDR3 is 15 amino acids. CDR3 DNA sequence: TGTGCCAGCAGCGCGGTAGACTCCCACTACAATGAGCAGTTCTTC. Its protein is CASSAVDSHYNEQFF.

The V call is TRBV7-9, the J call TRBJ1-3; D ambiguous. Germline CDR1 SEHNR, CDR2 FQNEAQ (reference sequence). V was trimmed by 2 bases and J by 0 bases, leaving 17 bases between them. This CDR3 region has 18 residues. The CDR3 region is CASSLIVWQRVSGNTIYF. The CDR3 DNA follows: TGTGCCAGCAGCTTAATCGTTTGGCAGAGAGTCTCTGGAAACACCATATATTTT.

V is TRBV5-1 and J is TRBJ1-4; 8 nucleotides line up with TRBD1. The CDR3 is 15 residues long. Trimming cost V 2 bases and J 4 bases; bases outside gene matches: 4. CDR1 SGHRS and CDR2 YFSETQ come from the germline V gene. Written as DNA, the CDR3 is TGCGCCAGCAGCTTCAACAGGGGGGGTAATGAAAAACTGTTTTTT. Residues: CASSFNRGGNEKLFF.

V and J are TRBV21-1 and TRBJ1-1; TRBD1 reflects the table's D call only, with no check against the DNA. TRBV21-1 is described as a pseudogene. There are 15 residues in the CDR3. This CDR3 reads CASSLGQPSNTEAFF. CDR3 nucleotide sequence: TGTGCCAGCAGCTTGGGACAGCCATCGAACACTGAAGCTTTCTTT.

The J gene is TRBJ1-4, the V gene TRBV9; unclear D gene. Germline CDR1 is SGDLS and CDR2 is YYNGEE. CDR3 length: 16 residues. Between the trimmed V and J ends, which lost 0 bases and 4 bases, there was a span of 13 bases. Written as DNA, the CDR3 is TGTGCCAGCAGCGTAGAAGTGGGGAGAAGTAATGAAAAACTGTTTTTT. Its protein is CASSVEVGRSNEKLFF.